This entry is about one TCR beta chain. No antigen is known for it. The data were obtained in a study of T cell repertoires in cytomegalovirus infection. Study at large: Indications of both CMV infection and matching HLA type were provided by public TCR beta signatures.

TCRdb independently ran MiXCR on the reads; one entry per CDR3 protein. The table shows fewer than 900,000 distinct CDR3 sequences, with almost 30% occurring only once. Germline loops: CDR1 SGHNT, CDR2 YYREEE (reference sequence). The V segment lost 8 bases and the J segment 3 bases; nucleotides outside the gene matches: 13. The CDR3 runs 15 residues. Study observations and caveats: Cumulative public TCR beta family frequency identified CMV carriers with the relevant HLA. HLA-C-restricted, CMV-specific TCR beta clonotypes were dominant ex vivo.

Sequencing used cultured CD8+ T cells from PBMCs, obtained from culture after CMV antigen stimulation. The rearrangement joins TRBV5-4 to TRBJ1-2; 7 nucleotides align to TRBD1. The sequence derives from a human donor in good health (CMV status not recorded). Some clones in this sample may be carry-over from other donors' samples. The CDR3 coding sequence is TGTGCCAGGAGCGTCTTCGACAGGGTGTACTATGGCTACACCTTC. Amino acids: CARSVFDRVYYGYTF.